The source of this T cell receptor beta chain is a study of blood T cell repertoires in COVID-19. Whole-study context: Sites across the United States, Italy and Spain contributed samples from acute and convalescent COVID-19. Nucleic acid was either cDNA or gDNA, and it came from T cells, B-cell-depleted T cells, or PBMCs.

V was pared by 2 bases and J by 5 bases, with 14 bases of the junction left unmatched. In germline, CDR1 is KGHSH, CDR2 LQKENI. CDR3 length: 18 amino acids. Original data processing: Amplification from reference gene primers served as the basis for estimated nucleated cell counts. The protocol was immunoSEQ multiplex PCR, while the TCRdb copy is restricted to in-frame clones and leaves out a portion. That table supplies the V and J calls and clone size; D and trimming were determined from the DNA. The sample holds approximately 130,000 clones; around 80% are singletons and the top ten take 9.5% to 14%.

Material: peripheral blood. This chain links TRBV18 with TRBJ2-3, with TRBD2 identical over 9 bases. The sequence came from a human donor in a cohort sampled during active COVID-19. CDR3 sequence: CASSPITRSGGTGDTQYF. CDR3 DNA: TGTGCCAGCTCACCAATTACGAGGAGCGGGGGGACTGGAGATACGCAGTATTTT.